What follows are 2 T cell receptor beta chains derived from one specimen sequenced in a study of shared clonotypes between healthy human individuals. Data came from immunoSEQ multiplex PCR; TCRdb stores just in-frame clones and leaves some out. The repertoire consists of under 1,900,000 clones, with just under 99% occurring once and the leading ten covering 0.36%. Sequencing was carried out using naive CD4+ T cells sorted from blood. Described subset: CD45RA+ positively selected. These receptors originate from a man aged 30 to 39 in good health.

The genes are TRBV6-1 and TRBJ2-2; D remains unclear. V dropped 8 bases and J dropped 9 bases, with 4 bases sitting between them. The CDR3 extends over 9 amino acids. From germline, CDR1 is MNHNS and CDR2 SASEGT. DNA of the CDR3: TGTGCCAGCCTGTGGGAGCTGTTTTTT. Protein sequence: CASLWELFF.

The rearrangement uses TRBV6-6 and TRBJ1-5; maybe TRBD1 (5 bases). Germline V gene sequence: CDR1 MNHNY, CDR2 SVGAGI (reference sequence). V was clipped by 0 bases and J by 12 bases, with 15 bases between them. The CDR3 runs 14 residues. The CDR3 here is CASSYSAGSVLQHF. CDR3 DNA sequence: TGTGCCAGCAGTTACTCTGCAGGGTCGGTACTCCAGCATTTT.